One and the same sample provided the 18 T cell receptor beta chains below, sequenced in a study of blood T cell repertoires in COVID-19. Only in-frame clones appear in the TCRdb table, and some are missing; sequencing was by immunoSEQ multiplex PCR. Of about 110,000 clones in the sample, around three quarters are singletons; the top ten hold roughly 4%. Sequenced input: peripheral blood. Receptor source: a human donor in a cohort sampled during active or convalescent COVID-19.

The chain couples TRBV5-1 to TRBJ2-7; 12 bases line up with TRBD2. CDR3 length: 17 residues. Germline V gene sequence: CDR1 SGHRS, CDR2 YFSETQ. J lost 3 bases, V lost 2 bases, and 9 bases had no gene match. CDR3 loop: CASSLGLAGIAFYEQYF. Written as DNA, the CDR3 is TGCGCCAGCAGCTTAGGACTAGCGGGGATTGCCTTCTACGAGCAGTACTTC.

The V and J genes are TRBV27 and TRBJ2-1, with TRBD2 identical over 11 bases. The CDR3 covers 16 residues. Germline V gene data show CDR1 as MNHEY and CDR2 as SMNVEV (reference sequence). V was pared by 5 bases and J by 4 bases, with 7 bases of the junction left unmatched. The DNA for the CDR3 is TGTGCCAGCAGTCTGGCTAGCGGGAGGATGTACAATGAGCAGTTCTTC. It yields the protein CASSLASGRMYNEQFF.

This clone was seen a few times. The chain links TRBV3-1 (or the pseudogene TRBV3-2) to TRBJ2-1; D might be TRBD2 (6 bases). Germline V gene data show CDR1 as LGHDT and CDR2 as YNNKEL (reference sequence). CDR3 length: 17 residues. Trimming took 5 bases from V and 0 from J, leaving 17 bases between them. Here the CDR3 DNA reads TGTGCCAGCAGCTCCCTTGGGCGGGGCAGCTCCTACAATGAGCAGTTCTTC. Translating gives CASSSLGRGSSYNEQFF.

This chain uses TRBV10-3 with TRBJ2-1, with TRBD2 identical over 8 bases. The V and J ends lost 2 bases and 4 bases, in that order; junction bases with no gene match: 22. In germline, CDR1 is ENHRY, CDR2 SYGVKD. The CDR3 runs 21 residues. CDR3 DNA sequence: TGTGCCATCAGTGAGCCCCCCGGGAGCGGGGGAGCCTCCCCCCATTACAATGAGCAGTTCTTC. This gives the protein CAISEPPGSGGASPHYNEQFF.

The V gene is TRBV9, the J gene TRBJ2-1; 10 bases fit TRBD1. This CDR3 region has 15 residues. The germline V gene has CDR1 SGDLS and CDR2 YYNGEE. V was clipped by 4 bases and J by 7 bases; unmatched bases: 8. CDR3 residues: CASSKGTGVWNEQFF. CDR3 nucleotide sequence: TGTGCCAGCAGCAAGGGGACAGGGGTTTGGAATGAGCAGTTCTTC.

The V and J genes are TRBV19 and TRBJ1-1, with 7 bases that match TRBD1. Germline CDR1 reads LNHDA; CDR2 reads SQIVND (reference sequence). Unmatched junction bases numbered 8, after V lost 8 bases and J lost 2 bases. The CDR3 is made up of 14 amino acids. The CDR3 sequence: CASAPQGVNTEAFF. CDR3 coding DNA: TGTGCCAGTGCGCCCCAGGGGGTAAACACTGAAGCTTTCTTT. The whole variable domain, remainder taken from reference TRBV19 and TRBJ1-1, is DGGITQSPKYLFRKEGQNVTLSCEQNLNHDAMYWYRQDPGQGLRLIYYSQIVNDFQKGDIAEGYSVSREKKESFPLTVTSAQKNPTAFYLCASAPQGVNTEAFFGQGTRLTVV.

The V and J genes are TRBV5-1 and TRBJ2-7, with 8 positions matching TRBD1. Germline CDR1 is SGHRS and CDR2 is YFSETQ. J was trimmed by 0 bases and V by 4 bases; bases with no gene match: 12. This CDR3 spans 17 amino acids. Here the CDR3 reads CASSPAPGQASSYEQYF. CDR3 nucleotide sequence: TGCGCCAGCAGCCCAGCCCCGGGACAGGCAAGCTCCTACGAGCAGTACTTC.

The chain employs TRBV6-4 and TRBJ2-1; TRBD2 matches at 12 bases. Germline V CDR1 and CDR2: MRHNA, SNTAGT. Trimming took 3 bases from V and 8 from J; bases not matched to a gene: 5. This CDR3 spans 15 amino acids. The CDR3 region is CASSDMTSGSDEQFF. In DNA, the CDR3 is TGTGCCAGCAGTGATATGACTAGCGGGAGTGATGAGCAGTTCTTC.

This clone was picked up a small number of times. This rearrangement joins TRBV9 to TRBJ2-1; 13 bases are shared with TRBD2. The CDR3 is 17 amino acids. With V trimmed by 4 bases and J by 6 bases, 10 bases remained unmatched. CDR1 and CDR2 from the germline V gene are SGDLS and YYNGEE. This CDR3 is CASSLAAGLAGFNEQFF. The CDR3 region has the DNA TGTGCCAGCAGCCTTGCGGCGGGACTAGCGGGATTCAATGAGCAGTTCTTC.

CDR3 region: CASSPVGGLLNYGYTF. The CDR3 nucleotides read TGCGCCAGCAGCCCCGTCGGGGGGCTTCTTAACTATGGCTACACCTTC. The rearrangement joins TRBV5-1 to TRBJ1-2; D might be TRBD1 (6 bases). The V and J ends lost 4 bases and 1 base respectively, with 17 bases between them. Looked up from germline, CDR1 is SGHRS and CDR2 is YFSETQ. CDR3 size: 16 residues.

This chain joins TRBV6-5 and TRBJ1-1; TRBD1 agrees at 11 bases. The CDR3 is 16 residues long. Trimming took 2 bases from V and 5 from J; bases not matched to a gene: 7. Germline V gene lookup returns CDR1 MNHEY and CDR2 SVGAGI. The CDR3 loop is CASSYRDRGLWTEAFF. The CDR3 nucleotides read TGTGCCAGCAGTTACCGGGACAGGGGGTTGTGGACTGAAGCTTTCTTT.

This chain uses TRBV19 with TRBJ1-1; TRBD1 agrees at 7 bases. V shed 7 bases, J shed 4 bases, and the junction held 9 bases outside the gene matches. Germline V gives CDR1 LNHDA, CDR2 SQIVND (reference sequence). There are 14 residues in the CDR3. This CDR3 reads CASTPTGMGTEAFF. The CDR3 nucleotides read TGTGCCAGTACCCCGACAGGGATGGGCACTGAAGCTTTCTTT.

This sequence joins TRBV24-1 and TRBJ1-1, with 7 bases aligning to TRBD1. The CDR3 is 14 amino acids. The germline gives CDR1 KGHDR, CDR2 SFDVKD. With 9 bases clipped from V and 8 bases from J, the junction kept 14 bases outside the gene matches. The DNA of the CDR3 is TGTGCCACCGGATACAGGGGCGAGCAATTCGAAGCTTTCTTT. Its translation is CATGYRGEQFEAFF.

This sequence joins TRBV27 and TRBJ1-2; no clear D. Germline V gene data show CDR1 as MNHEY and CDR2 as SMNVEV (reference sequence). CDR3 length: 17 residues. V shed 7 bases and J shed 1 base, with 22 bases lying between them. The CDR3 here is CASKVFAGTAYNYGYTF. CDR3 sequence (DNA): TGTGCCAGCAAGGTTTTCGCTGGAACAGCTTATAACTATGGCTACACCTTC.

CDR3 in amino acids: CASSLAGTTSYEQYF. The CDR3 DNA sequence: TGTGCCAGCAGCTTGGCCGGGACTACCTCCTACGAGCAGTACTTC. The chain employs TRBV5-5 and TRBJ2-7; 7 nucleotides match TRBD2. In germline, CDR1 is SGHKS, CDR2 YYEKEE (reference sequence). CDR3 size: 15 residues. V was pared by 0 bases and J by 0 bases, with 3 bases of the junction left unmatched.

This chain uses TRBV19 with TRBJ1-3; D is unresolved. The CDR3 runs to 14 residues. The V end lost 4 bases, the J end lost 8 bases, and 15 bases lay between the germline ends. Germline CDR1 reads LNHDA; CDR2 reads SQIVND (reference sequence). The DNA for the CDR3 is TGTGCCAGTAGTACTCGACGGCAGAGGGACACCATATATTTT. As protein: CASSTRRQRDTIYF.

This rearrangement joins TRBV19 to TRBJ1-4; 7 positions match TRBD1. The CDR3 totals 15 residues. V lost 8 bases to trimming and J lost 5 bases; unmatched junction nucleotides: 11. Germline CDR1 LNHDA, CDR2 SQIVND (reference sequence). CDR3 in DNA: TGTGCCAGTTCCTTCCCGGGACAGACAAATGAAAAACTGTTTTTT. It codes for CASSFPGQTNEKLFF.

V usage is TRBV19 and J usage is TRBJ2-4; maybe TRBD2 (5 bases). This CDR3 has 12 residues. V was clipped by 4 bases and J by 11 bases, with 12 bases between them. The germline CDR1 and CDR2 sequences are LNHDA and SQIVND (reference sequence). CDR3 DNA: TGTGCCAGTAGTACGGGGTCCTTCTTTCAGTACTTC. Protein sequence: CASSTGSFFQYF.